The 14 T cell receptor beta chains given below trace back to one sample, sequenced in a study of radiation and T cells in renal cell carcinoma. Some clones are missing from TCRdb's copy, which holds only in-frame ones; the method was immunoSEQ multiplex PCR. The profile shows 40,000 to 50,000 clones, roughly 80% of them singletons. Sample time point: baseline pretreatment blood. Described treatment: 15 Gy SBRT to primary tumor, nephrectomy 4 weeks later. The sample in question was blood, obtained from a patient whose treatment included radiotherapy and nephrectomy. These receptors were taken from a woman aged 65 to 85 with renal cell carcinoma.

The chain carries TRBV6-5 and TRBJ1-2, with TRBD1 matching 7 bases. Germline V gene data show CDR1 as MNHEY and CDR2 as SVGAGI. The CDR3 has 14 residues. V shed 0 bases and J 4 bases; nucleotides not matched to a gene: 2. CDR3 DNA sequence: TGTGCCAGCAGTTACTCGCGACAGGGCTATGGCTACACCTTC. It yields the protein CASSYSRQGYGYTF.

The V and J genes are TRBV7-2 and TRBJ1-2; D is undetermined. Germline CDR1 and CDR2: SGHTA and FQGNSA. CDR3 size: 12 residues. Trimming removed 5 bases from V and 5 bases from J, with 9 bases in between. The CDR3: CASSSGVYGYTF. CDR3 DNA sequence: TGTGCCAGCAGCAGTGGGGTGTATGGCTACACCTTC.

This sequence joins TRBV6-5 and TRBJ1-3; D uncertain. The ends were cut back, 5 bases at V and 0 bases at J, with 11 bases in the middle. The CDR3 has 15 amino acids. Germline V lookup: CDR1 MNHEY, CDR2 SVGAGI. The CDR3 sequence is CASSPVRRSGNTIYF. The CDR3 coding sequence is TGTGCCAGCAGTCCAGTTAGGCGCTCTGGAAACACCATATATTTT.

CDR3 bases: TGCGCCAGCAGCTTGGGGGCTCTAGATACGCAGTATTTT. Amino acids: CASSLGALDTQYF. This chain connects TRBV5-1 to TRBJ2-3; D not resolved. Germline V gene lookup returns CDR1 SGHRS and CDR2 YFSETQ. The ends were cut back, 0 bases at V and 5 bases at J, with 7 bases in the middle. This CDR3 spans 13 amino acids. The full variable domain, in which reference TRBV5-1 and TRBJ2-3 provide the parts outside the CDR3, is KAGVTQTPRYLIKTRGQQVTLSCSPISGHRSVSWYQQTPGQGLQFLFEYFSETQRNKGNFPGRFSGRQFSNSRSEMNVSTLELGDSALYLCASSLGALDTQYFGPGTRLTVL.

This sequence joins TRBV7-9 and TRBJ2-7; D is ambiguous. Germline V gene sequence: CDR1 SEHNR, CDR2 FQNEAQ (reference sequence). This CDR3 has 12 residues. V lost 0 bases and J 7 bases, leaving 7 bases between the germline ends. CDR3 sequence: CASSLANTEQYF. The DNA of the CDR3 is TGTGCCAGCAGCTTAGCGAACACGGAGCAGTACTTC.

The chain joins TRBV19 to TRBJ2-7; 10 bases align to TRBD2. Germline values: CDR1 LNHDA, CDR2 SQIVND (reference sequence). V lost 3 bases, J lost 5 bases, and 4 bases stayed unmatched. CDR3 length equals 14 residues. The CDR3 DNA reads TGTGCCAGTAGTATCCTAGCGGGAGTTGACGAGCAGTACTTC. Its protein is CASSILAGVDEQYF.

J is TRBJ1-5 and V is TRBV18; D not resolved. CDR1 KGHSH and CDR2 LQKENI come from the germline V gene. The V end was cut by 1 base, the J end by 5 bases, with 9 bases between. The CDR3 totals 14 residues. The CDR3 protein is CASSPQGNDQPQHF. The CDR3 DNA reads TGTGCCAGCTCACCACAAGGGAACGATCAGCCCCAGCATTTT.

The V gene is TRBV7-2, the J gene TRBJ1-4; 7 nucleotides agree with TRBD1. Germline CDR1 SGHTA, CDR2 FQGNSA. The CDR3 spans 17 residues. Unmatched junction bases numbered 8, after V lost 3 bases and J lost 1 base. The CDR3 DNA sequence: TGTGCCAGCAGCTTCGACCACAGGGGCTTAACTAATGAAAAACTGTTTTTT. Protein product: CASSFDHRGLTNEKLFF.

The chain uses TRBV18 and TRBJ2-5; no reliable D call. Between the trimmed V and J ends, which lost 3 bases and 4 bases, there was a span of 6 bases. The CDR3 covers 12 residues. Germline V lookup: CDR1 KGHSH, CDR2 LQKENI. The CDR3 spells CASSPMGETQYF. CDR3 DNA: TGTGCCAGCTCACCGATGGGAGAGACCCAGTACTTC. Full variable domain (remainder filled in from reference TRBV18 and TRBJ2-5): NAGVMQNPRHLVRRRGQEARLRCSPMKGHSHVYWYRQLPEEGLKFMVYLQKENIIDESGMPKERFSAEFPKEGPSILRIQQVVRGDSAAYFCASSPMGETQYFGPGTRLLVL.

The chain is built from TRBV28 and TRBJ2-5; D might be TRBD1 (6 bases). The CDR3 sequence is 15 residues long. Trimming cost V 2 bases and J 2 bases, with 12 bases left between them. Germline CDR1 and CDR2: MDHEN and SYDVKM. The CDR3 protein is CASSLGGTLQETQYF. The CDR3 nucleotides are TGTGCCAGCAGTTTAGGGGGCACGTTGCAAGAGACCCAGTACTTC.

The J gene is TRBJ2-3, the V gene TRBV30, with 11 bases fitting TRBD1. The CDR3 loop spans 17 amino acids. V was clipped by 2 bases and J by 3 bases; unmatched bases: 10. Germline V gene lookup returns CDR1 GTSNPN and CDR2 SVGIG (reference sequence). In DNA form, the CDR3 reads TGTGCCTGGAGTCCCTTCCTTGGGACAGGGGGGACAGATACGCAGTATTTT. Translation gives CAWSPFLGTGGTDTQYF.

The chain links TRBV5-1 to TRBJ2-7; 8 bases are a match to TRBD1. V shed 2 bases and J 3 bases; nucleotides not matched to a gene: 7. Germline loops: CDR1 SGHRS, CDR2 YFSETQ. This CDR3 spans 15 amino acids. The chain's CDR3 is CASSFGTGASYEQYF. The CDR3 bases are TGCGCCAGCAGCTTTGGGACAGGTGCGAGCTACGAGCAGTACTTC.

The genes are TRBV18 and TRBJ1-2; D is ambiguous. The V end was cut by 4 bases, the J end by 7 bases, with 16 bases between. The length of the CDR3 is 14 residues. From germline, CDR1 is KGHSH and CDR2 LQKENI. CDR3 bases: TGTGCCAGCTCACAGACCGACATTATCTCTGGCTACACCTTC. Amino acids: CASSQTDIISGYTF.

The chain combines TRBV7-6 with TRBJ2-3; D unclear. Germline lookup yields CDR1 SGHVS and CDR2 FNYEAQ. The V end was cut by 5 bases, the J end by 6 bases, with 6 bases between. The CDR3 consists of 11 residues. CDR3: CASSPADTQYF. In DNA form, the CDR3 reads TGTGCCAGCAGCCCTGCGGATACGCAGTATTTT.